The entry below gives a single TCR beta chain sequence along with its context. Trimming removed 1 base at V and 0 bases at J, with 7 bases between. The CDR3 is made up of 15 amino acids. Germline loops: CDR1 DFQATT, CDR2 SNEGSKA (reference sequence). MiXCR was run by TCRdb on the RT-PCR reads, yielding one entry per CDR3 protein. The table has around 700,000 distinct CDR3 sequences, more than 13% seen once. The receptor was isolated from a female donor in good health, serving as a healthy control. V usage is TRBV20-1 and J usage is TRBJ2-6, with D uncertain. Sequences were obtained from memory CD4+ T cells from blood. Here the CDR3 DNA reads TGCAGTGCTAGAGTGGCTAGCTCTGGGGCCAACGTCCTGACTTTC. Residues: CSARVASSGANVLTF.